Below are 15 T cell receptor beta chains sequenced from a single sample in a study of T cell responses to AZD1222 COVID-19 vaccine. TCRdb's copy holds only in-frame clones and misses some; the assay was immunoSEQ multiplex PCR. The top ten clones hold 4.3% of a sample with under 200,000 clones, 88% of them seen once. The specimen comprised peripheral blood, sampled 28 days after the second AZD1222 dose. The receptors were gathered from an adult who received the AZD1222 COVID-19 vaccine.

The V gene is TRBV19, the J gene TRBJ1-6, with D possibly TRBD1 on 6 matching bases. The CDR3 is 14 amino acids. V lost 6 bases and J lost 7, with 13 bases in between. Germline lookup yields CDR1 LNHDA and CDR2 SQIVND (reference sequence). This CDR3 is CASRREGGNSPLHF. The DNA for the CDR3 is TGTGCCAGTAGGCGGGAAGGGGGAAATTCACCCCTCCACTTT.

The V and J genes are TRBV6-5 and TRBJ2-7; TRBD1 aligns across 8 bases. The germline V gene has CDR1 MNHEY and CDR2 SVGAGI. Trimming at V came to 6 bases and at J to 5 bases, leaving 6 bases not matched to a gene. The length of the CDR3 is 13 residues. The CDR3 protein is CASSPGTGNEQYF. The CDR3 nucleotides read TGTGCCAGCAGCCCCGGGACAGGCAACGAGCAGTACTTC.

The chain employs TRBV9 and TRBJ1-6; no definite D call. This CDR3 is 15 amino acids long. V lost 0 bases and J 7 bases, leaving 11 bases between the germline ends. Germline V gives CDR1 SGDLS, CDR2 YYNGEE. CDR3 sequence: CASSVGRLGNSPLHF. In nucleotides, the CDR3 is TGTGCCAGCAGCGTAGGGAGGCTGGGAAATTCACCCCTCCACTTT.

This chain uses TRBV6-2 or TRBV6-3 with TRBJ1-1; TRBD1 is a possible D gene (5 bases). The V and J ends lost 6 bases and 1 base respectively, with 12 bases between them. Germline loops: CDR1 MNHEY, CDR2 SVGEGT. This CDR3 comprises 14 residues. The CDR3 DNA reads TGTGCCAGCAGCCGGCCACAGGAGAACACTGAAGCTTTCTTT. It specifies CASSRPQENTEAFF.

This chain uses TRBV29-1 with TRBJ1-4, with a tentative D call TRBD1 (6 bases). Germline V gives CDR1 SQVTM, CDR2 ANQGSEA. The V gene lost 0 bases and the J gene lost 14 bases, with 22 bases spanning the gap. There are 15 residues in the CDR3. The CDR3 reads CSVEDPMRGDPTLFF. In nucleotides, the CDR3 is TGCAGCGTTGAAGACCCCATGAGGGGGGACCCTACCCTGTTTTTT.

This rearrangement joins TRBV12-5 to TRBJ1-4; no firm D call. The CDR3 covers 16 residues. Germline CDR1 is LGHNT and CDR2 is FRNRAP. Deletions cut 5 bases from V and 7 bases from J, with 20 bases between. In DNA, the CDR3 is TGTGCTAGTGGTACCCCCCAGAGGGTGGCGGGTGAAAAACTGTTTTTT. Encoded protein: CASGTPQRVAGEKLFF.

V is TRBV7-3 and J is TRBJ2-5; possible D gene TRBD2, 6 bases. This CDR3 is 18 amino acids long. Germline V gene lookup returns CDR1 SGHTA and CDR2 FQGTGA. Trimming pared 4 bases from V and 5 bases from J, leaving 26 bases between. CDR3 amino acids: CASSSSMDSKFGGETQYF. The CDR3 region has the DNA TGTGCCAGCAGCTCCTCGATGGACTCCAAGTTCGGAGGGGAGACCCAGTACTTC.

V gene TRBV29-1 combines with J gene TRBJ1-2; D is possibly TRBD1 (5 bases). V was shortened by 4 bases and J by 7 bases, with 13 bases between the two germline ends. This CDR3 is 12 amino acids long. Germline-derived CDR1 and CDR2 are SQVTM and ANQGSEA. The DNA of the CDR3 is TGCAGCGTTGGGGAGGTCGGGACTGGCTACACCTTC. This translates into CSVGEVGTGYTF. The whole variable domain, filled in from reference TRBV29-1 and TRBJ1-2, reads SAVISQKPSRDICQRGTSLTIQCQVDSQVTMMFWYRQQPGQSLTLIATANQGSEATYESGFVIDKFPISRPNLTFSTLTVSNMSPEDSSIYLCSVGEVGTGYTFGSGTRLTVV.

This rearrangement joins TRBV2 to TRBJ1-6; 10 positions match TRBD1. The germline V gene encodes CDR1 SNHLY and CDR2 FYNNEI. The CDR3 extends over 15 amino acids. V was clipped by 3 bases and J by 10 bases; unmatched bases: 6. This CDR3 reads CASSDRQGAKSPLHF. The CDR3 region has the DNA TGTGCCAGCAGTGACCGACAGGGGGCGAAATCACCCCTCCACTTT.

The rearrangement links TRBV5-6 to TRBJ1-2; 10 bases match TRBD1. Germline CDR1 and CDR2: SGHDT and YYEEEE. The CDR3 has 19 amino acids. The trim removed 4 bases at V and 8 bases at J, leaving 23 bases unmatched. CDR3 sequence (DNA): TGTGCCAGCAGCCGGGACGTCGGGACAGGGGTTCTGAGTTTGTCGGGCTACACCTTC. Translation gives CASSRDVGTGVLSLSGYTF.

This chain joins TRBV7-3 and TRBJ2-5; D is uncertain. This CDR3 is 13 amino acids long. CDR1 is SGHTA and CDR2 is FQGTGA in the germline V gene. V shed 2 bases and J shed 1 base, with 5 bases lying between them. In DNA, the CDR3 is TGTGCCAGCAGCTTAGCCTCCCAAGAGACCCAGTACTTC. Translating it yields CASSLASQETQYF.

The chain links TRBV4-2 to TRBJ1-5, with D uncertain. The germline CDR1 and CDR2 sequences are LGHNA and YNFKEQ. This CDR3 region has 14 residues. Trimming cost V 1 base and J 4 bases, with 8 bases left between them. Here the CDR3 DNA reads TGTGCCAGCAGCCAAGTTACCGGTAATCAGCCCCAGCATTTT. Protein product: CASSQVTGNQPQHF.

CDR3 bases: TGTGCCAGCAGTAAGTCCGGGACAGGGGTTACTGAAGCTTTCTTT. Protein: CASSKSGTGVTEAFF. V is TRBV9 and J is TRBJ1-1, with 10 positions matching TRBD1. CDR3 length equals 15 residues. Germline CDR1 is SGDLS and CDR2 is YYNGEE. Trimming took 5 bases from V and 5 from J; bases not matched to a gene: 9.

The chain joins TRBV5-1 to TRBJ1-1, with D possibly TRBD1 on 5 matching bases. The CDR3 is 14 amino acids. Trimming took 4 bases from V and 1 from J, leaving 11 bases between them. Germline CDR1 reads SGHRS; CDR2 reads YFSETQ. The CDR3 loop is CASSRGPTNTEAFF. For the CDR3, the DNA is TGCGCCAGCAGCCGGGGACCCACGAACACTGAAGCTTTCTTT.

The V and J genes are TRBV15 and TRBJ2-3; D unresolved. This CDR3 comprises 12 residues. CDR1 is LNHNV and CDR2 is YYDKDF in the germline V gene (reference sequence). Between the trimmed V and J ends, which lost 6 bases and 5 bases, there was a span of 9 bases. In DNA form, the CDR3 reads TGTGCCACCAGAATTACGGAAGATACGCAGTATTTT. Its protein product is CATRITEDTQYF.